This is a list of T cell receptor beta chains from one sample in a study of shared clonotypes between healthy human individuals. Profiling relied on immunoSEQ multiplex PCR, and the TCRdb table lists in-frame clones only, not all of them. The sample consists of tens of thousands of clones, 60% to 80% of them appearing once. Specimen: memory CD8+ T cells sorted from blood. These TCRs come from a man in his thirties or forties in good health. CDR3s include the opening cysteine and the closing phenylalanine or tryptophan. D genes are given only for firm matches. Part of the rows lack a size; the others show once, few, many or a class for expanded clones.

cdr3_length d_call clone_size j_call v_call cdr3_aa cdr3_nt
15 NA NA TRBJ1-1 TRBV1 CTSSQDPPHRHEAFF TGCACCAGCAGCCAAGATCCGCCACACCGCCATGAAGCTTTCTTT
13 NA NA TRBJ2-3 TRBV29-1 CSASEGILNTQYF TGCAGCGCCTCGGAGGGCATCTTGAATACGCAGTATTTT
15 TRBD2 NA TRBJ2-3 TRBV10-2 CASSSGLAVTDTQYF TGTGCCAGCAGTTCGGGCCTAGCGGTTACAGATACGCAGTATTTT
17 TRBD2 NA TRBJ2-5 TRBV29-1 CSVEDWTSGRQRETQYF TGCAGCGTTGAAGATTGGACTAGCGGGAGACAGAGAGAGACCCAGTACTTC
15 NA few TRBJ2-3 TRBV5-1 CASCARQFGPDTQYF TGCGCCAGCTGCGCCAGACAGTTTGGCCCAGATACGCAGTATTTT
12 NA few TRBJ1-1 TRBV10-1 CASSDDRTEAFF TGCGCCAGCAGTGACGACAGGACTGAAGCTTTCTTT
16 TRBD2 many TRBJ2-5 TRBV4-1 CASSQEAGAILETQYF TGCGCCAGCAGCCAAGAAGCGGGGGCCATCTTAGAGACCCAGTACTTC
13 NA few TRBJ2-1 TRBV28 CASSSGSYNEQFF TGTGCCAGCAGTTCCGGCTCCTACAATGAGCAGTTCTTC
19 TRBD2 many TRBJ2-6 TRBV13 CASSPTSALPFSGANVLTF TGTGCCAGCAGCCCAACTAGCGCCCTCCCGTTCTCTGGGGCCAACGTCCTGACTTTC
15 NA NA TRBJ1-2 TRBV5-1 CASSLGRGPSYGYTF TGCGCCAGCAGCTTGGGGCGGGGGCCCTCCTATGGCTACACCTTC
16 NA many TRBJ2-6 TRBV29-1 CSVADGSPSGANVLTF TGCAGCGTGGCGGACGGCTCCCCTTCTGGGGCCAACGTCCTGACTTTC
15 NA NA TRBJ1-5 TRBV9 CASSAGGGVNQPQHF TGTGCCAGCAGCGCGGGCGGAGGGGTAAATCAGCCCCAGCATTTT
12 NA NA TRBJ1-2 TRBV5-4 CASSLMSYGYTF TGTGCCAGCAGCTTGATGTCCTATGGCTACACCTTC
14 TRBD1 NA TRBJ1-5 TRBV27 CASSSTGGVQPQHF TGTGCCAGCAGTTCGACAGGGGGCGTTCAGCCCCAGCATTTT
15 TRBD2 many TRBJ2-2 TRBV6-1 CASTASGSNTGELFF TGTGCCAGCACGGCTAGCGGGAGTAACACCGGGGAGCTGTTTTTT
14 NA NA TRBJ2-2 TRBV2 CASSLGQGFGELFF TGTGCCAGCAGCTTAGGCCAGGGCTTCGGGGAGCTGTTTTTT
15 NA NA TRBJ2-1 TRBV28 CASSFFSTAYNEQFF TGTGCCAGCAGTTTCTTTTCGACAGCCTACAATGAGCAGTTCTTC
14 NA NA TRBJ2-7 TRBV2 CASSDEIRRYEQYF TGTGCCAGCAGTGACGAGATAAGAAGATACGAGCAGTACTTC
17 TRBD1 NA TRBJ1-1 TRBV11-1 CASTFHDWTGVGTEAFF TGTGCCAGCACCTTTCACGATTGGACAGGGGTCGGCACTGAAGCTTTCTTT
14 TRBD1 NA TRBJ1-2 TRBV7-2 CATQAGTGGDGYTF TGTGCAACCCAGGCCGGGACAGGGGGTGATGGCTACACCTTC
15 TRBD1 NA TRBJ1-1 TRBV9 CASSPGGGMNTEAFF TGTGCCAGCAGCCCAGGGGGGGGCATGAACACTGAAGCTTTCTTT
14 NA NA TRBJ2-7 TRBV5-4 CASSLLTGADEQYF TGTGCCAGCAGCTTATTAACGGGTGCAGACGAGCAGTACTTC
16 TRBD2 NA TRBJ2-5 TRBV4-1 CASSQEGGRIGETQYF TGCGCCAGCAGCCAAGAGGGCGGGAGGATAGGAGAGACCCAGTACTTC
10 NA NA TRBJ2-7 TRBV6-1 CATNAYEQYF TGTGCCACCAACGCCTACGAGCAGTACTTC
12 NA NA TRBJ2-7 TRBV7-1 CASSYPGYEQYF TGTGCCAGCAGCTATCCGGGCTACGAGCAGTACTTC
15 TRBD2 NA TRBJ2-5 TRBV2 CASGPLAGSQETQYF TGTGCCAGCGGACCTCTAGCGGGGTCCCAAGAGACCCAGTACTTC
16 TRBD1 many TRBJ2-1 TRBV4-2 CASSQERGQGYNEQFF TGTGCCAGCAGCCAAGAACGAGGACAGGGGTACAATGAGCAGTTCTTC
11 NA NA TRBJ1-2 TRBV6-6 CASRGPRGYTF TGTGCCAGCAGGGGGCCTCGGGGCTACACCTTC
14 TRBD1 few TRBJ1-2 TRBV19 CASGPGQPRYGYTF TGTGCCAGTGGACCGGGACAGCCACGATATGGCTACACCTTC
14 TRBD2 NA TRBJ2-7 TRBV18 CASSGSGSYYEQYF TGTGCCAGCTCAGGTAGCGGGAGCTACTACGAGCAGTACTTC
14 TRBD1 few TRBJ2-7 TRBV7-2 CASSFDRGAYEQYF TGTGCCAGCAGCTTCGACAGGGGGGCATACGAGCAGTACTTC
14 NA NA TRBJ2-2 TRBV19 CASTNARVTGELFF TGTGCCAGTACCAACGCCAGGGTCACCGGGGAGCTGTTTTTT
12 NA few TRBJ2-3 TRBV7-8 CASSLHIDTQYF TGTGCCAGCAGCTTGCATATAGATACGCAGTATTTT
18 NA NA TRBJ1-2 TRBV29-1 CSVEDQSHSKTGGCGYTF TGCAGCGTTGAAGATCAGTCCCATTCGAAGACTGGGGGTTGTGGCTACACCTTC
12 NA NA TRBJ2-1 TRBV19 CATAQGYNEQFF TGTGCCACCGCACAGGGCTACAATGAGCAGTTCTTC
15 NA NA TRBJ2-7 TRBV28 CASRIGAGQPYEQYF TGTGCCAGCAGAATAGGGGCGGGCCAGCCCTACGAGCAGTACTTC
15 NA NA TRBJ2-5 TRBV7-9 CASSGGGGQQETQYF TGTGCCAGCAGCGGGGGTGGTGGACAGCAGGAGACCCAGTACTTC
14 TRBD1 many TRBJ1-2 TRBV5-1 CASSTAGTGDGYTF TGCGCCAGCAGCACTGCCGGGACAGGGGATGGCTACACCTTC
13 NA NA TRBJ2-2 TRBV6-5 CASSYGGTGELFF TGTGCCAGCAGTTATGGGGGCACCGGGGAGCTGTTTTTT
14 NA NA TRBJ2-2 TRBV25-1 CASSWGGNTGELFF TGTGCCAGCAGCTGGGGCGGAAACACCGGGGAGCTGTTTTTT
13 NA few TRBJ2-3 TRBV7-9 CASSFPLPDTQYF TGTGCCAGCAGCTTTCCCCTACCAGATACGCAGTATTTT
14 NA NA TRBJ2-3 TRBV28 CASSFGSSTDTQYF TGTGCCAGCAGTTTCGGGAGTAGTACAGATACGCAGTATTTT
9 NA medium-sized TRBJ1-2 TRBV7-9 CASSQKMDF TGTGCCAGCAGCCAAAAGATGGATTTC
14 TRBD1 NA TRBJ1-5 TRBV9 CASSVGTGGQPQHF TGTGCCAGCAGCGTAGGTACAGGGGGTCAGCCCCAGCATTTT
12 NA NA TRBJ1-1 TRBV18 CASSPANTEAFF TGTGCCAGCTCACCAGCGAACACTGAAGCTTTCTTT
18 NA NA TRBJ2-3 TRBV5-1 CASSLAPIWTHSTDTQYF TGCGCCAGCAGCTTGGCTCCGATTTGGACTCACAGCACAGATACGCAGTATTTT
14 TRBD2 NA TRBJ2-1 TRBV14 CASSRLAGRDEQFF TGTGCCAGCAGCCGACTAGCGGGAAGGGATGAGCAGTTCTTC
14 NA NA TRBJ2-7 TRBV5-1 CASSPTPGHHEQYF TGCGCCAGCAGCCCAACCCCGGGACACCACGAGCAGTACTTC
14 NA few TRBJ2-2 TRBV6-6 CASNPLMNTGELFF TGTGCCAGCAACCCGTTAATGAACACCGGGGAGCTGTTTTTT
15 NA NA TRBJ2-7 TRBV18 CASSPSGGVGYEQYF TGTGCCAGCTCACCATCCGGGGGCGTCGGCTACGAGCAGTACTTC
13 NA NA TRBJ1-5 TRBV15 CATSYTISQPQHF TGTGCCACCAGCTACACGATCAGTCAGCCCCAGCATTTT
13 NA NA TRBJ1-2 TRBV7-2 CASSLVRAHGYTF TGTGCCAGCAGCTTAGTCAGGGCCCATGGCTACACCTTC
12 NA NA TRBJ2-1 TRBV11-2 CASSLEGLLQFF TGTGCCAGCAGCTTAGAGGGCTTGCTTCAGTTCTTC
14 NA few TRBJ1-3 TRBV6-5 CASNPGNAGNTIYF TGTGCCAGCAACCCGGGTAACGCTGGAAACACCATATATTTT
17 TRBD2 NA TRBJ2-1 TRBV27 CASSLFPSGSRSHEQFF TGTGCCAGCAGTTTATTCCCTAGCGGGAGTCGGAGTCATGAGCAGTTCTTC
12 NA few TRBJ2-1 TRBV11-2 CASSLDTYEQFF TGTGCCAGCAGCTTAGATACGTATGAGCAGTTCTTC
14 TRBD1 NA TRBJ2-7 TRBV28 CASRPPGGRYEQYF TGTGCCAGCAGACCACCAGGGGGTCGATACGAGCAGTACTTC
13 NA few TRBJ2-1 TRBV7-6 CASSRNIQAEQFF TGTGCCAGCAGCCGAAACATACAGGCTGAGCAGTTCTTC
15 NA NA TRBJ2-1 TRBV7-9 CASSSSGTSWDEQFF TGTGCCAGCAGCTCATCAGGGACTTCCTGGGATGAGCAGTTCTTC